The TCR beta chain under discussion was sequenced for a study of T cell responses to AZD1222 COVID-19 vaccine. Points on this clone: Its antigen remains unknown.

The CDR3 length is 12 residues. The V end lost 3 bases, the J end lost 10 bases, and 10 bases lay between the germline ends. Profiled with immunoSEQ multiplex PCR; TCRdb holds only in-frame clones, not every one. This table holds 95,000 to 100,000 clones, roughly 83% found once. Doses given second, at about 4 or about 12 weeks, were pooled. General study points: Seropositive AZD1222 recipients at baseline numbered only five to seven. A mostly white British donor set with more females was recruited, and clonal diversity was possibly underestimated. Mapped onto spike, vaccine-associated CD4 TCRs spanned it and were dominant at 160-218 and 743-854.

The TCR was taken from an adult who received the AZD1222 COVID-19 vaccine. The chain carries TRBV12-3 or TRBV12-4 and TRBJ1-5; a possible D gene is TRBD1 (6 bases). The source material was peripheral blood, sampled 28 days after the second AZD1222 dose. DNA of the CDR3: TGTGCCAGCAGTTTCGAGGACAGCCCCCAGCATTTT. Its protein product is CASSFEDSPQHF.